This is a list of T cell receptor beta chains from one sample in a study of response to subunit inactivated influenza vaccine. MiXCR was run by TCRdb on the RT-PCR reads, yielding one entry per CDR3 protein. The sample lists fewer than 750,000 distinct CDR3 sequences, approximately 15% occurring once. The material was PBMCs from blood, obtained 12 days after vaccination. The receptors here all came from a man aged 50 or older who received an inactivated influenza vaccine. Both conserved end residues are trimmed from each CDR3.

>TRBJ2-7|TRBV12-3/TRBV12-4
ASSQGAVEQY
>TRBJ2-1|TRBV11-1
AMSLRSGGRTVGDEQF
>TRBJ2-1|TRBV6-5
ASSLSGLAGDEQF
>TRBJ2-4|TRBV5-1
ASSLTAGAAKNIQY
>TRBJ2-2|TRBV18
ASSSGLAVNTGELF
>TRBJ2-3|TRBV12-3/TRBV12-4
ASSLISITDTQY
>TRBJ1-5|TRBV12-3/TRBV12-4
ASSLAPDGNQPQH
>TRBJ2-3|TRBV12-3/TRBV12-4
ASSLVSGGISTDTQY
>TRBJ2-1|TRBV7-2
ASSLSTGSDEQF
>TRBJ2-3|TRBV27
ASSLAGQGPTDTQY
>TRBJ2-5|TRBV10-3
ATAESGQETQY
>TRBJ1-2|TRBV18
ASSPSSLDRQYGYT
>TRBJ1-1|TRBV5-1
ASTTGEGATEAF
>TRBJ2-5|TRBV11-2
ASSFILARDEEQETQY
>TRBJ2-2|TRBV23-1
ASSHPGQGSAPGELF
>TRBJ2-2|TRBV28
ASSLAGGDAGELF
>TRBJ2-2|TRBV12-3/TRBV12-4
ASSNRGGTGELF
>TRBJ2-4|TRBV5-1
ASSLETRTGRGNIQY
>TRBJ1-6|TRBV12-3/TRBV12-4
ASSRSTGVGNSPLH
>TRBJ2-1|TRBV29-1
SPRQGGEQF
>TRBJ1-4|TRBV20-1
SASPRVANEKLF
>TRBJ1-2|TRBV18
ASSHRTGHSYYGYT
>TRBJ2-7|TRBV2
ASRDLTGGGYEQY
>TRBJ2-7|TRBV10-2
ASSESNRGTYEQY
>TRBJ1-1|TRBV7-8
ASSLHDRPNTEAF
>TRBJ2-3|TRBV11-3
ASSYASGSEKDTQY
>TRBJ1-2|TRBV28
ASGIGTGVRYT
>TRBJ2-7|TRBV28
ASSLLNGYEQY
>TRBJ2-6|TRBV5-1
ASTQGAQGANVLT
>TRBJ2-1|TRBV12-3/TRBV12-4
ASSWAGRNEQF
>TRBJ1-5|TRBV28
ASSFWQGNQPQH
>TRBJ2-1|TRBV3-1
ASRQDGVSYNEQF
>TRBJ2-5|TRBV19
ASSRQLAETQY
>TRBJ2-3|TRBV10-3
ASAQWGTDTQY
>TRBJ2-3|TRBV20-1
SATEREKSTDTQY
>TRBJ2-5|TRBV20-1
SAATRHGRETQY
>TRBJ1-2|TRBV6-2/TRBV6-3
ASSPREGGPKANYGYT
>TRBJ1-4|TRBV27
ASSLSWGRGEKLF
>TRBJ1-2|TRBV10-3
AIRGRDNYGYT
>TRBJ2-1|TRBV3-1
ASSRSSHSQNEQF
>TRBJ1-1|TRBV21-1
ASSNRLSHWTGDF
>TRBJ2-5|TRBV6-2/TRBV6-3
ASSYSMGEQETQY
>TRBJ2-5|TRBV18
ASSRGLEETQY
>TRBJ2-5|TRBV28
ASSLVSGLVETQY
>TRBJ2-3|TRBV6-1
ASKPTRESDTQY
>TRBJ2-5|TRBV6-2/TRBV6-3
ASRPGQGAWETQY
>TRBJ2-7|TRBV10-3
AISDPGAEQY
>TRBJ1-2|TRBV20-1
SASDGGNGYT
>TRBJ2-7|TRBV7-2
ASSLVVGAYEQY
>TRBJ2-3|TRBV3-1
ASSPILDRIGADTQY
>TRBJ2-5|TRBV5-1
ASSSGQGGVTQY
>TRBJ2-5|TRBV7-9
ASSAPPRELRETQY
>TRBJ1-6|TRBV11-2
ASTDPNSALQPSYNSPLH
>TRBJ2-1|TRBV29-1
SARLSTYNEQF
>TRBJ2-1|TRBV4-3
ASSHGLAGGLYNEQF